Shown below are 26 T cell receptor beta chains from a single sample sequenced in a study of T cell clonotyping in hematopoietic cell transplantation. Time point denoted: recipient sample about 28 days before transplant, after cytoreduction. Produced via immunoSEQ multiplex PCR; TCRdb's table is partial and in-frame only. The sample has around 24,000 clones; 84% are singletons. This specimen consisted of peripheral blood mononuclear cells, obtained before stem cell transplant. The source of these receptors is a woman aged 55 to 70 with acute myeloid leukemia. Some clones in this sample may be carry-over from other donors' samples.

This chain links TRBV7-8 with TRBJ1-1, with a weak D call TRBD1 (6 bases). Per germline, CDR1 SGHVS and CDR2 FQNEAQ. This CDR3 contains 14 residues. The V and J ends lost 5 bases and 0 bases respectively, with 10 bases between them. CDR3 sequence: CASSQQGLNTEAFF. The CDR3 nucleotides are TGTGCCAGCAGCCAACAGGGCTTGAACACTGAAGCTTTCTTT.

J is TRBJ1-5 and V is TRBV19, with D uncertain. Deletions cut 7 bases from V and 2 bases from J, with 6 bases between. This CDR3 has 12 amino acids. Germline CDR1 and CDR2: LNHDA and SQIVND (reference sequence). CDR3 in DNA: TGTGCCAGTACCGGGGGCAATCAGCCCCAGCATTTT. Protein product: CASTGGNQPQHF.

The rearrangement links TRBV2 to TRBJ2-7, with 9 bases identical to TRBD1. The CDR3 runs 15 residues. Looked up from germline, CDR1 is SNHLY and CDR2 is FYNNEI. Trimming removed 6 bases from V and 3 bases from J; junction bases left unmatched: 9. Here the CDR3 reads CASRGQGVNLYEQYF. The CDR3 bases are TGTGCCAGCAGGGGACAGGGCGTGAACCTCTACGAGCAGTACTTC.

The chain couples TRBV7-3 to TRBJ1-1; D is possibly TRBD1 (6 bases). The CDR3 sequence is 16 residues long. The germline CDR1 and CDR2 sequences are SGHTA and FQGTGA. The V gene lost 1 base and the J gene lost 1 base, with 13 bases spanning the gap. DNA of the CDR3: TGTGCCAGCAGCTTAATAGGGGGAAGTGCGAACACTGAAGCTTTCTTT. It translates to CASSLIGGSANTEAFF.

The rearrangement uses TRBV7-2 and TRBJ2-4; 11 nucleotides line up with TRBD2. The CDR3 extends over 16 amino acids. With 1 base clipped from V and 6 bases from J, the junction kept 5 bases outside the gene matches. CDR1 is SGHTA, CDR2 FQGNSA, per germline. CDR3: CASSLDLSGGGNIQYF. For the CDR3, the DNA is TGTGCCAGCAGCTTAGATCTTAGCGGGGGGGGAAACATTCAGTACTTC.

The rearrangement uses TRBV9 and TRBJ2-7; 7 positions agree with TRBD2. With V trimmed by 2 bases and J by 4 bases, 6 bases remained unmatched. Germline-derived CDR1 and CDR2 are SGDLS and YYNGEE. The CDR3 spans 14 residues. Written as DNA, the CDR3 is TGTGCCAGCAGCGTGGGCGGGGGAGAATACGAGCAGTACTTC. This sequence encodes CASSVGGGEYEQYF.

The chain carries TRBV5-1 and TRBJ1-6, with 7 nucleotides matching TRBD1. V gave up 0 bases and J gave up 9 bases; unmatched junction bases: 6. Germline V gene lookup returns CDR1 SGHRS and CDR2 YFSETQ. The CDR3 sequence is 15 residues long. The CDR3 is CASSLAIGGGSPLHF. The CDR3 DNA sequence: TGCGCCAGCAGCTTGGCCATAGGGGGCGGTTCACCCCTCCACTTT.

As concerns this clone: An end of the junction differs from the germline gene, which may be a read error. V usage is TRBV4-1 and J usage is TRBJ2-7, with 11 bases matching TRBD1. Per germline, CDR1 MGHRA and CDR2 YSYEKL. This CDR3 contains 13 residues. The CDR3 DNA reads TGCGCCAGCAGCCAGGCCGGGACAGGGGGGAGGGAATTC. It specifies CASSQAGTGGREF.

This clone was counted a single time. This chain uses TRBV7-2 with TRBJ1-1; 9 bases match TRBD1. Germline CDR1 is SGHTA and CDR2 is FQGNSA. This CDR3 has 15 amino acids. The J segment lost 4 bases and the V segment lost 5 bases, leaving 8 bases of the junction unmatched. The CDR3 region has the DNA TGTGCCAGCAGCATGAGGACAGGGGAAGGCACTGAAGCTTTCTTT. Translating it yields CASSMRTGEGTEAFF.

The V and J genes are TRBV11-2 and TRBJ1-3; no firm D call. Trimming took off 2 bases at V and 0 bases at J, with 5 bases between the two ends. Per germline, CDR1 SGHAT and CDR2 FQNNGV. This CDR3 is 14 amino acids long. CDR3 coding DNA: TGTGCCAGCAGCTTAATGCTCTCTGGAAACACCATATATTTT. It specifies CASSLMLSGNTIYF.

The chain has TRBV19 and TRBJ1-2; TRBD1 agrees at 12 bases. Germline V CDR1 and CDR2: LNHDA, SQIVND (reference sequence). This CDR3 contains 16 residues. The V and J ends lost 7 bases and 2 bases, in that order; junction bases with no gene match: 8. For the CDR3, the DNA is TGTGCCAGTAAAGCCTGGGGGACAGGGGGCAACTATGGCTACACCTTC. Protein: CASKAWGTGGNYGYTF.

This clone has a handful of counts. This chain joins TRBV7-6 and TRBJ1-1; weak D call: TRBD1 (5 bases). Germline V gene data show CDR1 as SGHVS and CDR2 as FNYEAQ. The CDR3 extends over 13 amino acids. V dropped 3 bases and J dropped 5 bases, with 10 bases sitting between them. CDR3: CASSLGVGTEAFF. CDR3 nucleotides: TGTGCCAGCAGCTTGGGGGTTGGAACTGAAGCTTTCTTT.

This clone was counted once. The chain combines TRBV4-3 with TRBJ1-5; D is uncertain. The CDR3 extends over 14 amino acids. Trimming took off 1 base at V and 6 bases at J, with 10 bases between the two ends. Germline V gene sequence: CDR1 LGHNA, CDR2 YSLEER. CDR3 amino acids: CASSQGEGGQPQHF. CDR3 DNA sequence: TGCGCCAGCAGCCAAGGAGAGGGTGGTCAGCCCCAGCATTTT.

The V gene is TRBV19, the J gene TRBJ2-7; TRBD2 agrees at 10 bases. The germline V gene has CDR1 LNHDA and CDR2 SQIVND (reference sequence). J was trimmed by 0 bases and V by 6 bases; bases with no gene match: 2. The CDR3 is made up of 14 amino acids. The CDR3 nucleotides read TGTGCCAGTAGCCCTAGCGGGAGCTCCTACGAGCAGTACTTC. It translates to CASSPSGSSYEQYF.

This chain uses TRBV27 with TRBJ2-7, with a possible D match to TRBD2 (6 bases). The CDR3 covers 14 residues. The V gene lost 8 bases and the J gene lost 3 bases, with 17 bases spanning the gap. Germline CDR1 is MNHEY and CDR2 is SMNVEV (reference sequence). The CDR3 coding sequence is TGTGCCAGCGCTCCTTGGGCCGGGGGCTACGAGCAGTACTTC. Encoded protein: CASAPWAGGYEQYF.

This clone was found a few times. V is TRBV25-1 and J is TRBJ1-3; unclear D gene. The CDR3 contains 13 residues. V shed 8 bases and J shed 0 bases, with 8 bases lying between them. Germline V gives CDR1 MGHDK, CDR2 SYGVNS. CDR3 residues: CASGSISGNTIYF. The CDR3 nucleotides read TGTGCCAGCGGTTCCATCTCTGGAAACACCATATATTTT.

V usage is TRBV4-3 and J usage is TRBJ1-2; TRBD1 agrees at 8 bases. CDR1 and CDR2 from the germline V gene are LGHNA and YSLEER. The CDR3 is 16 amino acids. J lost 3 bases, V lost 4 bases, and 10 bases had no gene match. The CDR3, as DNA: TGCGCCAGCAGCCCCTATCAGGGGACAGGAGACTATGGCTACACCTTC. Translating gives CASSPYQGTGDYGYTF.

The V and J genes are TRBV2 and TRBJ1-5; weak D call: TRBD1 (6 bases). Deletions cut 6 bases from V and 2 bases from J, with 14 bases between. CDR1 is SNHLY and CDR2 is FYNNEI in the germline V gene. The CDR3 has 15 amino acids. The CDR3 is CASSPQGRGNQPQHF. The DNA of the CDR3 is TGTGCCAGCAGCCCACAGGGTAGGGGCAATCAGCCCCAGCATTTT.

This clone showed up just a few times. This chain uses TRBV6-5 with TRBJ2-7, with D possibly matching TRBD1 (5 bases). The CDR3 sequence is 15 residues long. Germline values: CDR1 MNHEY, CDR2 SVGAGI. V gave up 6 bases and J gave up 0 bases, with 15 bases separating them. The CDR3 DNA sequence: TGTGCCAGCAGCCCCCAGGGTGGCAGCTCCTACGAGCAGTACTTC. It yields the protein CASSPQGGSSYEQYF.

The chain is built from TRBV6-5 and TRBJ1-1, with D tentatively TRBD1 (5 bases). Trimming removed 5 bases from V and 0 bases from J, with 13 bases in between. The CDR3 has 15 residues. Germline V gene sequence: CDR1 MNHEY, CDR2 SVGAGI. The CDR3 sequence is CASSTPGTVNTEAFF. CDR3 nucleotides: TGTGCCAGCAGTACCCCCGGGACGGTGAACACTGAAGCTTTCTTT.

V usage is TRBV28 and J usage is TRBJ1-1; D remains ambiguous. The V gene's germline CDR1 is MDHEN and CDR2 SYDVKM. CDR3 size: 13 residues. V lost 7 bases to trimming and J lost 4 bases, with 13 bases between them. The CDR3 DNA reads TGTGCCAGCAAACCCCCCCTCGGCACTGAAGCTTTCTTT. It codes for CASKPPLGTEAFF.

The chain employs TRBV4-3 and TRBJ2-2; 9 bases map to TRBD1. Germline values: CDR1 LGHNA, CDR2 YSLEER. This CDR3 contains 19 residues. J lost 2 bases, V lost 1 base, and 11 bases had no gene match. CDR3 loop: CASSQVPLGQGGNTGELFF. The CDR3 DNA reads as TGCGCCAGCAGCCAAGTTCCTTTGGGACAGGGCGGAAACACCGGGGAGCTGTTTTTT.

This rearrangement joins TRBV4-1 to TRBJ2-4; 7 bases map to TRBD1. Germline loops: CDR1 MGHRA, CDR2 YSYEKL. V lost 0 bases, J lost 1 base, and 3 bases stayed unmatched. The CDR3 has 16 residues. The CDR3 coding sequence is TGCGCCAGCAGCCAAGAAGGGGGCGCGGCCAAAAACATTCAGTACTTC. Translated: CASSQEGGAAKNIQYF.

The chain carries TRBV10-3 and TRBJ2-3, with TRBD2 matching over 9 bases. This CDR3 contains 15 residues. In germline, CDR1 is ENHRY, CDR2 SYGVKD. Losses at the gene ends were 6 bases for V and 1 base for J; bases not matched to a gene: 5. The CDR3 reads CAIRAGGLGTDTQYF. The CDR3, as DNA: TGTGCCATCAGGGCGGGGGGGCTTGGCACAGATACGCAGTATTTT.

V gene TRBV7-2 combines with J gene TRBJ1-5; D gene ambiguous. This CDR3 is built from 11 residues. With 4 bases removed from V and 5 bases from J, the gap between germline ends came to 3 bases. Germline CDR1 and CDR2: SGHTA and FQGNSA. CDR3 nucleotides: TGTGCCAGCAGCTCGGATCAGCCCCAGCATTTT. It is translated as CASSSDQPQHF.

This clone was recorded only once. This chain uses TRBV7-6 with TRBJ1-5; no clear D. CDR3 length equals 12 residues. V lost 5 bases to trimming and J lost 4 bases, with 6 bases between them. Germline-derived CDR1 and CDR2 are SGHVS and FNYEAQ. This CDR3 reads CASSPINQPQHF. The CDR3 DNA sequence: TGTGCCAGCAGCCCAATAAATCAGCCCCAGCATTTT.